The rows below give T cell receptor beta chains drawn from one sample of a study of control samples from healthy donors and cancer patients. The method was immunoSEQ multiplex PCR; TCRdb's version includes in-frame clones alone and lacks a portion of them. The table includes 120,000 or so clones, approximately 90% detected once. The specimen sequenced was blood. The receptors stem from a man younger than 30 in good health. Both conserved end residues are trimmed from each CDR3.

TRBV5-5,ASSLSAGDNYGYT
TRBV7-9,ASSRGDTGNQPQH
TRBV29-1,SANPDSTSEAF
TRBV6-5,ASSYSRRTNSPLH
TRBV29-1,SVGRTGEETQY
TRBV5-4,ASSLVRSGDNYGYT
TRBV5-1,ASSLARDRKNGYT
TRBV2,ASRVRGSRTEKLF
TRBV9,ASSVVRGWNTEAF
TRBV7-6,ASSLAPRLGLF
TRBV30,AWSNGPTNEKLF
TRBV7-2,ASSRQYNEQF
TRBV12-3/TRBV12-4,ASSLNWAGTYT
TRBV19,ASSSRYPDSQNYGYT
TRBV7-8,ASSLTGGRGNQPQH
TRBV27,ASSFISRYGGLEPYNEQF
TRBV29-1,SVNRVGTEAF
TRBV7-9,ASSLLGPGYT
TRBV6-5,ASSYSIYRGYGYT
TRBV6-2/TRBV6-3,ASSWGQETNYGYT
TRBV27,ASTMGPYNSPLH
TRBV30,AWTVEKKIDGYT
TRBV5-1,ASGGGGSSYEQY
TRBV29-1,SVREHSAGELF
TRBV11-2,ASRRRTTDTQY
TRBV6-1,ASSEGTGADTQY
TRBV7-3,ASSWAGGTDTQY
TRBV19,ASSKPSGAVNTEAF
TRBV3-1/TRBV3-2,ASSQDGTGSSGYT
TRBV9,ASSAMGQGDNSPLH